The 20 T cell receptor beta chains below come from one sample, sequenced in a study of T cell clones after liver transplantation (dated by TCRdb to the late 2010s). Receptors were amplified or captured by the immunoSEQ multiplex PCR assay. TCRdb limited this immuneACCESS table to in-frame rearrangements with V and J called. A share of clones is missing; checked studies link under half to unresolved V genes, and the rest is unexplained. This sample gives 49,000 or so clones in total; about 69% of them show up just once. The ten largest clonotypes hold about a tenth of the sample. The starting material was CD4+ T cells from blood, obtained around 54 months after liver transplant. The receptors were sampled from a human patient who received a liver transplant. It is possible that, after a transplant, some T cells come from the graft donor.

The CDR3 spells CASSTGQDYGYTF. The CDR3 DNA reads TGTGCCAGCTCAACCGGACAGGACTATGGCTACACCTTC. V gene TRBV18 combines with J gene TRBJ1-2; 7 nucleotides agree with TRBD1. V was pared by 5 bases and J by 3 bases, with 3 bases of the junction left unmatched. The germline V gene encodes CDR1 KGHSH and CDR2 LQKENI. The CDR3 has 13 residues.

The chain uses TRBV30 and TRBJ1-5; a weak D match, TRBD1 (6 bases). The length of the CDR3 is 15 residues. CDR1 is GTSNPN and CDR2 is SVGIG in the germline V gene (reference sequence). V was pared by 0 bases and J by 4 bases, with 13 bases between. The chain's CDR3 is CAWSVTSGVNQPQHF. As DNA, the CDR3 is TGTGCCTGGAGTGTAACGTCAGGGGTGAATCAGCCCCAGCATTTT.

The chain employs TRBV27 and TRBJ1-6; D unresolved. The CDR3 loop spans 15 amino acids. CDR1 is MNHEY, CDR2 SMNVEV, per germline (reference sequence). V lost 6 bases and J 3 bases, leaving 12 bases between the germline ends. DNA for the CDR3: TGTGCCAGCAGGGGAGGACCGGTCTATAATTCACCCCTCCACTTT. It is translated as CASRGGPVYNSPLHF.

This rearrangement joins TRBV5-1 to TRBJ1-4; 7 nucleotides agree with TRBD1. After removal of 0 bases from V and 5 bases from J, the junction contained 7 bases not matched to a gene. Germline CDR1 is SGHRS and CDR2 is YFSETQ. The CDR3 has 16 amino acids. CDR3 in DNA: TGCGCCAGCAGCTTGGTGGGGGGACAGCTGAATGAAAAACTGTTTTTT. Translating it yields CASSLVGGQLNEKLFF.

This clone has just one count. The V call is TRBV18, the J call TRBJ2-1; D tentatively fits TRBD1 or TRBD2 (6 bases each). In germline, CDR1 is KGHSH, CDR2 LQKENI. The CDR3 runs to 14 residues. V was trimmed by 3 bases and J by 8 bases, leaving 14 bases between them. The DNA of the CDR3 is TGTGCCAGCTCACCGACTAGTGGGGGCTATGAGCAGTTCTTC. Translation gives CASSPTSGGYEQFF.

This chain links TRBV10-3 with TRBJ2-2; the D is unclear. V was shortened by 4 bases and J by 6 bases, with 9 bases between the two germline ends. Per the germline V gene, CDR1 is ENHRY and CDR2 is SYGVKD. The CDR3 contains 13 residues. DNA for the CDR3: TGTGCCATCAGTGCCAGGAAACCCGGGGAGCTGTTTTTT. Residues: CAISARKPGELFF.

The chain joins TRBV7-3 to TRBJ2-1; D perhaps matches TRBD2 (6 bases). The ends were cut back, 5 bases at V and 7 bases at J, with 15 bases in the middle. The V gene's germline CDR1 is SGHTA and CDR2 FQGTGA. The CDR3 contains 14 residues. CDR3 nucleotides: TGTGCCAGCAGCCTTAGCGGTGGGGGAAATGAGCAGTTCTTC. Translated: CASSLSGGGNEQFF.

This chain joins TRBV7-9 and TRBJ1-6, with TRBD1 matching over 12 bases. Germline trimming cut 4 bases from V and 9 bases from J; bases unmatched to any gene: 7. Germline CDR1 is SEHNR and CDR2 is FQNEAQ (reference sequence). The CDR3 sequence is 16 residues long. The CDR3 spells CASSSGQGALGSPLHF. In DNA form, the CDR3 reads TGTGCCAGCAGCTCGGGACAGGGGGCGCTAGGTTCACCCCTCCACTTT.

The CDR3: CASSVNNREGEKLFF. The CDR3 DNA sequence: TGTGCCAGCAGCGTAAATAACAGGGAGGGTGAAAAACTGTTTTTT. This sequence joins TRBV9 and TRBJ1-4; TRBD1 might be the D (6 bases). This CDR3 contains 15 residues. Germline V lookup: CDR1 SGDLS, CDR2 YYNGEE. V shed 1 base and J shed 7 bases, with 14 bases lying between them.

This clone was counted between two and nine times. This chain connects TRBV5-1 to TRBJ1-2; a weak D match, TRBD1 (5 bases). Trimming removed 2 bases at V and 2 bases at J, with 22 bases between. The CDR3 is 18 amino acids. The V gene's germline CDR1 is SGHRS and CDR2 YFSETQ. The CDR3 bases are TGCGCCAGCAGCTTAGGGCCGGGGGGAACGACCTCGAACTATGGCTACACCTTC. Translation gives CASSLGPGGTTSNYGYTF.

The chain uses TRBV5-1 and TRBJ1-1; possible D gene TRBD1, 5 bases. Germline loops: CDR1 SGHRS, CDR2 YFSETQ. The V end was cut by 2 bases, the J end by 7 bases, with 6 bases between. The length of the CDR3 is 11 residues. The CDR3: CASSFDSEAFF. In DNA, the CDR3 is TGCGCCAGCAGCTTCGACAGTGAAGCTTTCTTT.

This chain joins TRBV30 and TRBJ1-4; D gene ambiguous. Germline CDR1 GTSNPN, CDR2 SVGIG (reference sequence). The CDR3 runs 14 residues. The chain's CDR3 is CAAFPGRVGEKLFF. The CDR3 nucleotides are TGTGCTGCGTTCCCAGGAAGGGTCGGAGAAAAACTGTTTTTT.

The chain employs TRBV7-2 and TRBJ2-1, with TRBD1 matching over 7 bases. The CDR3 covers 13 residues. Germline CDR1 reads SGHTA; CDR2 reads FQGNSA. With 5 bases clipped from V and 6 bases from J, the junction kept 4 bases outside the gene matches. The CDR3 DNA is TGTGCCAGCAGCCCGACAGGGAGCAATGAGCAGTTCTTC. It codes for CASSPTGSNEQFF.

The rearrangement joins TRBV6-5 to TRBJ1-1; D gene ambiguous. V lost 0 bases and J lost 2, with 10 bases in between. Germline CDR1 MNHEY, CDR2 SVGAGI. The CDR3 has 15 amino acids. CDR3 DNA: TGTGCCAGCAGTTACTCACCACGGGCAAACACTGAAGCTTTCTTT. Encoded protein: CASSYSPRANTEAFF.

V usage is TRBV6-1 and J usage is TRBJ1-3, with D possibly TRBD1 on 5 matching bases. With 2 bases removed from V and 3 bases from J, the gap between germline ends came to 5 bases. This CDR3 is built from 13 residues. Germline CDR1 reads MNHNS; CDR2 reads SASEGT. In DNA form, the CDR3 reads TGTGCCAGCAGTGAACAGGGTGGAAACACCATATATTTT. It is translated as CASSEQGGNTIYF.

This clone turned up a few times. The V call is TRBV7-3, the J call TRBJ2-5; the match to TRBD1 covers 7 bases. Germline loops: CDR1 SGHTA, CDR2 FQGTGA. This CDR3 is 13 amino acids long. Trimming cost V 2 bases and J 4 bases; bases outside gene matches: 1. DNA for the CDR3: TGTGCCAGCAGCTTATCAGGGGGAGAGACCCAGTACTTC. It encodes CASSLSGGETQYF. The entire variable domain, with the rest obtained from reference TRBV7-3 and TRBJ2-5, is as follows: GAGVSQTPSNKVTEKGKYVELRCDPISGHTALYWYRQSLGQGPEFLIYFQGTGAADDSGLPNDRFFAVRPEGSVSTLKIQRTERGDSAVYLCASSLSGGETQYFGPGTRLLVL.

The genes are TRBV7-9 and TRBJ1-2; no clear D. The CDR3 spans 16 residues. CDR1 is SEHNR, CDR2 FQNEAQ, per germline (reference sequence). With 1 base removed from V and 3 bases from J, the gap between germline ends came to 15 bases. CDR3 DNA: TGTGCCAGCAGCTTAGAGGGCGTGGGTTCGGACTATGGCTACACCTTC. Translating it yields CASSLEGVGSDYGYTF.

J is TRBJ2-7 and V is TRBV5-1; TRBD1 matches at 9 bases. Per germline, CDR1 SGHRS and CDR2 YFSETQ. V trimming: 5 bases; J trimming: 5 bases; junction bases outside the gene matches: 11. The CDR3 consists of 15 residues. Written as DNA, the CDR3 is TGCGCCAGCAGTACTACCGGGACAGGGAGGAACGAGCAGTACTTC. This encodes CASSTTGTGRNEQYF. Together with reference TRBV5-1 and TRBJ2-7, the CDR3 gives the full variable domain: KAGVTQTPRYLIKTRGQQVTLSCSPISGHRSVSWYQQTPGQGLQFLFEYFSETQRNKGNFPGRFSGRQFSNSRSEMNVSTLELGDSALYLCASSTTGTGRNEQYFGPGTRLTVT.

The chain couples TRBV15 to TRBJ2-7; tentative D call: TRBD1 (8 bases). CDR3 length: 14 residues. Germline-derived CDR1 and CDR2 are LNHNV and YYDKDF (reference sequence). V shed 3 bases and J shed 7 bases, with 16 bases lying between them. CDR3 in amino acids: CATSSPDREGEQYF. CDR3 DNA sequence: TGTGCCACCAGCAGTCCGGACAGGGAGGGGGAGCAGTACTTC.

This chain's CDR3 is CASSLDIIDEQFF. The CDR3 nucleotides are TGTGCCAGCAGTTTGGACATTATTGATGAGCAGTTCTTC. This rearrangement joins TRBV6-6 to TRBJ2-1, with a weak D call TRBD1 (5 bases). The CDR3 length is 13 residues. The germline V and J ends were trimmed by 4 bases and 8 bases, with 12 bases remaining between them. Per the germline V gene, CDR1 is MNHNY and CDR2 is SVGAGI (reference sequence).